This passage covers 8 T cell receptor beta chains from one sample sequenced in a study of vaccination and CD4 T cells after COVID-19. Treatment indicated: approximately nine-day PBMC culture with coronavirus spike peptide pools or control peptides (ViraFEST assay). No antigen has been identified for these receptors. Cultured CD4+ T-cell DNA underwent Oncomine TCR Beta short-read sequencing. Via MiXCR, TCRdb re-called the PCR reads, giving one row per CDR3 protein. In the table there are 8,000 to 13,000 distinct CDR3 sequences, approximately 64% of which are singletons. Sequencing used CD4+ T cells from blood, cultured in vitro. All receptors derive from a human donor who had recovered from COVID-19.

This clonotype was recorded once. The chain carries TRBV7-2 and TRBJ2-3; the match to TRBD1 covers 7 bases. Germline CDR1 SGHTA, CDR2 FQGNSA. CDR3 length: 18 amino acids. J gave up 2 bases and V 5 bases, and 16 bases lay outside the gene matches. CDR3 sequence reads: CASSVRDSPLANTDTQYF. For the CDR3, the DNA is TGTGCCAGCAGCGTACGGGACAGCCCTTTAGCCAACACAGATACGCAGTATTTT.

The chain has TRBV12-3 or TRBV12-4 and TRBJ2-7, with 7 bases fitting TRBD1. CDR3 size: 13 residues. Trimming cost V 5 bases and J 7 bases; bases outside gene matches: 8. Written as DNA, the CDR3 is TGTGCCAGCAGTCCCGGGACAGTGAGGGAGCAGTACTTC. Its translation is CASSPGTVREQYF.

The genes are TRBV6-2 or TRBV6-3 and TRBJ2-7; no reliable D call. The germline V and J ends were trimmed by 6 bases and 5 bases, with 11 bases remaining between them. This CDR3 is built from 12 residues. Germline V gene sequence: CDR1 MNHEY, CDR2 SVGEGT. This chain's CDR3 is CASRDGVDEQYF. The CDR3 nucleotides are TGTGCCAGCAGGGACGGTGTCGACGAGCAGTACTTC.

This clonotype was seen only once. The rearrangement joins TRBV20-1 to TRBJ1-3; D unresolved. Germline loops: CDR1 DFQATT, CDR2 SNEGSKA (reference sequence). With 4 bases removed from V and 4 bases from J, the gap between germline ends came to 11 bases. This CDR3 contains 13 residues. The CDR3 nucleotides read TGCAGTGCTATCGATCCTCCAGGAAACACCATATATTTT. It specifies CSAIDPPGNTIYF.

This clonotype was observed once. The chain has TRBV6-1 and TRBJ1-5; D is unresolved. Per the germline V gene, CDR1 is MNHNS and CDR2 is SASEGT. V was clipped by 8 bases and J by 7 bases, with 15 bases between them. The CDR3 sequence is 13 residues long. The CDR3 DNA sequence: TGTGCCAGCGGGGTGGGTTCATGGCAGCCCCAGCATTTT. Translating it yields CASGVGSWQPQHF.

This chain uses TRBV6-2 or TRBV6-3 with TRBJ2-3, with a possible D match to TRBD2 (7 bases). Germline V gene data show CDR1 as MNHEY and CDR2 as SVGEGT. V was cut by 5 bases and J by 7 bases, with 22 bases left in between. The CDR3 runs 16 residues. CDR3 sequence reads: CASSSLTGGGTNTQYF. CDR3 DNA sequence: TGTGCCAGCAGTAGCCTCACGGGCGGGGGCACGAATACGCAGTATTTT.

The chain joins TRBV27 to TRBJ1-2; 7 bases fit TRBD1. The J segment lost 6 bases and the V segment lost 4 bases, leaving 8 bases of the junction unmatched. The CDR3 totals 14 residues. The germline V gene has CDR1 MNHEY and CDR2 SMNVEV (reference sequence). The CDR3 protein is CASSSTGPPNGYTF. The CDR3 DNA sequence: TGTGCCAGCAGTTCGACAGGGCCACCGAATGGCTACACCTTC.

This clonotype was picked up a small number of times. This chain uses TRBV19 with TRBJ1-1; possible D gene TRBD1, 6 bases. This CDR3 contains 14 residues. The V and J ends lost 6 bases and 4 bases respectively, with 15 bases between them. Germline-derived CDR1 and CDR2 are LNHDA and SQIVND (reference sequence). CDR3 nucleotides: TGTGCCAGTAGACGAGTAGGGGGAAGCACTGAAGCTTTCTTT. Translated: CASRRVGGSTEAFF.